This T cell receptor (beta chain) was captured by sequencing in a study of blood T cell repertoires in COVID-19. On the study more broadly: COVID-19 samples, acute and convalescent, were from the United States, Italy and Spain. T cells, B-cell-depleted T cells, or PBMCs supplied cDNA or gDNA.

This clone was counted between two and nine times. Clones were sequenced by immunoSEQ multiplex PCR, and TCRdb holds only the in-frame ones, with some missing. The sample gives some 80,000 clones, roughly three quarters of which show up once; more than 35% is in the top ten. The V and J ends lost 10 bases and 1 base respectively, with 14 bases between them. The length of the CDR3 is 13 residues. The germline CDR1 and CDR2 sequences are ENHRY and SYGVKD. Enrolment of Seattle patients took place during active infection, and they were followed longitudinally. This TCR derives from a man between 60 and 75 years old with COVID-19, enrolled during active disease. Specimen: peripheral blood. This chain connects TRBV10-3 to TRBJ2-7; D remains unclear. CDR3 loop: CATRHRLSYEQYF. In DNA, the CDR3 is TGTGCCACCCGGCATAGACTTTCCTACGAGCAGTACTTC.